This T cell receptor beta chain originates from a study of PD-1 blockade in mismatch repair-deficient tumors. Libraries were prepared by immunoSEQ multiplex PCR; TCRdb keeps only in-frame clonotypes and omits some of them. The profile covers 45,000 to 60,000 clones, with roughly 75% appearing a single time and about 3.1% taken by the ten largest. Study results and caveats: Tumor-resident clones, often absent from pretreatment blood, expanded after pembrolizumab and then contracted.

There are 13 residues in the CDR3. V lost 4 bases and J lost 9, with 15 bases in between. Germline V CDR1 and CDR2: SGHAT, FQNNGV. On this clone itself: Antigen unknown.

This chain links TRBV11-2 with TRBJ1-1, with D perhaps TRBD1 (6 bases). This clonotype was sampled from an adult with mismatch repair-deficient cancer. Sequenced material: peripheral blood, taken 4 weeks after starting pembrolizumab. The DNA of the CDR3 is TGTGCCAGCAGCTCAGGGGCGGGAGGGAAAGCTTTCTTT. As protein: CASSSGAGGKAFF.